This is a list of T cell receptor beta chains from one sample in a study of T cells in Graves' hyperthyroidism and ophthalmopathy. A single record per CDR3 protein comes from TCRdb applying MiXCR to the multiplex PCR reads. The sample includes approximately 200,000 distinct CDR3 sequences, approximately 20% of them seen just once. The specimen sequenced was blood. The source is a man between 35 and 55 years old with Graves' hyperthyroidism. CDR3s leave out the opening cysteine and the closing phenylalanine or tryptophan.

j_gene	len	v_gene	CDR3aa
TRBJ2-7	14	TRBV3-2	ASTPTPPPPHLEQY
TRBJ1-5	12	TRBV3-1	ASSRTGSYQPQH
TRBJ1-4	13	TRBV11-3	ASSHGRLENEKLF
TRBJ2-1	13	TRBV9	ASSVGGAATNEQF
TRBJ1-1	14	TRBV28	ASSSMTPGGYTEAF
TRBJ1-1	12	TRBV5-6	ASSQDLGSGEAF
TRBJ2-3	12	TRBV2	ASSGGGYTDTQY
TRBJ1-5	13	TRBV4-3	ASSQDRAVDQPQH
TRBJ1-2	15	TRBV5-5	ASTLGTVGGTNYGYT
TRBJ1-1	13	TRBV5-1	ASSQQGRSNTEAF
TRBJ2-7	11	TRBV15	ATSPRQTYEQY
TRBJ2-2	14	TRBV19	ASRPGTGRNTGELF
TRBJ2-7	11	TRBV6-2/TRBV6-3	ASRGQRNYEQY
TRBJ1-5	12	TRBV6-2/TRBV6-3	ASTVDRSNQPQH
TRBJ1-2	10	TRBV28	ASSFSSGGYT
TRBJ2-1	12	TRBV3-1	ASSQRIAGGEQF
TRBJ2-7	11	TRBV2	ASSEQGLNEQY
TRBJ2-3	12	TRBV5-1	ASSLDPDTDTQY
TRBJ2-3	13	TRBV7-2	ASSSGQGGTDTQY
TRBJ2-5	14	TRBV20-1	SARDLRGDPQETQY